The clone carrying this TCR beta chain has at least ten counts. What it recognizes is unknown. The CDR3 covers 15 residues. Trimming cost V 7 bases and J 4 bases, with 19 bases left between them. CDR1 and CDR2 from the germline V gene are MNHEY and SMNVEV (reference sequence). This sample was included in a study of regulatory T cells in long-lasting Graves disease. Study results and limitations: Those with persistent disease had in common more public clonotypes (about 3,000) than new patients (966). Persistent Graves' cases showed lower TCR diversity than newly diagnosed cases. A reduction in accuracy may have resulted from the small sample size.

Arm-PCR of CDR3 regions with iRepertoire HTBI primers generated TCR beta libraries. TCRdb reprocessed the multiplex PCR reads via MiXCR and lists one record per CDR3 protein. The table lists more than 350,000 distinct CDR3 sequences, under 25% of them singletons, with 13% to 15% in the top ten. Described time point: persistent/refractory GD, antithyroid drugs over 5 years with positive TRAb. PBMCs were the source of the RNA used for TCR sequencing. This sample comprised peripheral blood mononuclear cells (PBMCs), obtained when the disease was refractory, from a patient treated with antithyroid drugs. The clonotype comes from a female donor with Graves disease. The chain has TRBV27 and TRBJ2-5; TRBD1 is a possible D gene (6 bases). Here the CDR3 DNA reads TGTGCCAGCATGGTTTTGGGGGCCCGAGGAGAGACCCAGTACTTC. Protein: CASMVLGARGETQYF.